The 23 T cell receptor beta chains listed next were all sequenced from one sample in a study of blood T cell repertoires in COVID-19. Generated by immunoSEQ multiplex PCR, the TCRdb table keeps only in-frame clones and is missing some. The table lists hundreds of thousands of clones, approximately 90% of them singletons. The sequenced sample was peripheral blood. All receptors derive from a man aged 35 to 55 with acute or convalescent COVID-19.

This clone is a singleton in its sample. The rearrangement uses TRBV11-2 and TRBJ2-5; D is perhaps TRBD2 (6 bases). Germline CDR1 SGHAT, CDR2 FQNNGV. The CDR3 is 13 amino acids. The V end was cut by 6 bases, the J end by 5 bases, with 13 bases between. CDR3 region: CASRALARETQYF. The CDR3 DNA reads as TGTGCCAGCAGGGCGCTAGCGCGGGAGACCCAGTACTTC. Full variable domain (outside the CDR3, taken from reference TRBV11-2 and TRBJ2-5): EAGVAQSPRYKIIEKRQSVAFWCNPISGHATLYWYQQILGQGPKLLIQFQNNGVVDDSQLPKDRFSAERLKGVDSTLKIQPAKLEDSAVYLCASRALARETQYFGPGTRLLVL.

This clone was observed a single time. The J gene is TRBJ1-2, the V gene TRBV18, with D possibly matching TRBD1 (5 bases). Germline-derived CDR1 and CDR2 are KGHSH and LQKENI. The CDR3 consists of 15 residues. Trimming pared 6 bases from V and 6 bases from J, leaving 20 bases between. CDR3 amino acids: CASSPLSDSSNGYTF. The CDR3 DNA sequence: TGTGCCAGCTCCCCCCTTAGTGACAGTTCCAATGGCTACACCTTC. Supplemented by reference TRBV18 and TRBJ1-2, the full variable domain reads NAGVMQNPRHLVRRRGQEARLRCSPMKGHSHVYWYRQLPEEGLKFMVYLQKENIIDESGMPKERFSAEFPKEGPSILRIQQVVRGDSAAYFCASSPLSDSSNGYTFGSGTRLTVV.

This clone was seen once. J is TRBJ1-3 and V is TRBV27, with D perhaps matching TRBD1 (6 bases). CDR1 is MNHEY, CDR2 SMNVEV, per germline (reference sequence). V was clipped by 2 bases and J by 4 bases, with 9 bases between them. The CDR3 sequence is 14 residues long. CDR3 amino acids: CASSLVTGGNTIYF. CDR3 sequence (DNA): TGTGCCAGCAGTTTAGTAACAGGGGGAAACACCATATATTTT.

The chain couples TRBV28 to TRBJ1-2; weak D call: TRBD1 (6 bases). The CDR3 runs 15 residues. V lost 2 bases and J 6 bases, leaving 16 bases between the germline ends. Germline CDR1 MDHEN, CDR2 SYDVKM. The CDR3 region has the DNA TGTGCCAGCAGTTTAGACCTCGTGGGGGCGGATGGCTACACCTTC. It codes for CASSLDLVGADGYTF.

Notes on this clone: Other DNA sequences within the sample encode an identical CDR3. This chain links TRBV5-1 with TRBJ1-2; D unclear. Per the germline V gene, CDR1 is SGHRS and CDR2 is YFSETQ. The CDR3 is 13 residues long. V was cut by 4 bases and J by 2 bases, with 9 bases left in between. The chain's CDR3 is CASSPTENYGYTF. CDR3 sequence (DNA): TGCGCCAGCAGCCCCACAGAGAACTATGGCTACACCTTC.

The chain employs TRBV21-1 and TRBJ2-5; the table's D gene call, TRBD1, was not cross checked with the DNA. TRBV21-1 is deemed a pseudogene. This CDR3 is 15 amino acids long. The CDR3 is CASSKQAGLQETQYF. CDR3 in DNA: TGTGCCAGCAGCAAACAGGCAGGCCTCCAAGAGACCCAGTACTTC.

The chain recombines TRBV7-9 with TRBJ2-5; D possibly corresponds to TRBD2 (7 bases). Germline CDR1 and CDR2: SEHNR and FQNEAQ (reference sequence). The V gene lost 3 bases and the J gene lost 4 bases, with 12 bases spanning the gap. The CDR3 is 14 amino acids. Here the CDR3 reads CASSFTGRGETQYF. In DNA, the CDR3 is TGTGCCAGCAGCTTCACAGGGAGGGGAGAGACCCAGTACTTC. The whole variable domain, remainder taken from reference TRBV7-9 and TRBJ2-5, is DTGVSQNPRHKITKRGQNVTFRCDPISEHNRLYWYRQTLGQGPEFLTYFQNEAQLEKSRLLSDRFSAERPKGSFSTLEIQRTEQGDSAMYLCASSFTGRGETQYFGPGTRLLVL.

The rearrangement uses TRBV11-3 and TRBJ1-6, with TRBD1 matching over 7 bases. Germline CDR1 SGHNT, CDR2 YENEEA. V shed 4 bases and J 7 bases; nucleotides not matched to a gene: 7. This CDR3 comprises 15 residues. CDR3 coding DNA: TGTGCCAGCAGCTGGGGTACAGGGGCGAATTCACCCCTCCACTTT. Translating gives CASSWGTGANSPLHF.

The V call is TRBV27, the J call TRBJ1-1; the match to TRBD1 covers 10 bases. Trimming took 2 bases from V and 7 from J; bases not matched to a gene: 13. The V gene's germline CDR1 is MNHEY and CDR2 SMNVEV (reference sequence). The CDR3 has 17 residues. The CDR3 sequence is CASSLGLPGQGSSEAFF. The DNA of the CDR3 is TGTGCCAGCAGTTTAGGTCTACCGGGACAGGGGTCGAGTGAAGCTTTCTTT.

The rearrangement uses TRBV14 and TRBJ1-1; 11 nucleotides line up with TRBD1. CDR1 is SGHDN and CDR2 is FVKESK in the germline V gene. This CDR3 is 14 amino acids long. J was trimmed by 8 bases and V by 3 bases; bases with no gene match: 5. The CDR3: CASSHPGQGVEAFF. Written as DNA, the CDR3 is TGTGCCAGCAGCCATCCGGGACAGGGGGTCGAAGCTTTCTTT.

The chain employs TRBV12-3 or TRBV12-4 and TRBJ1-2; possible D gene TRBD1, 6 bases. The CDR3 length is 13 residues. Trimming stripped 2 bases from V and 2 bases from J, with 6 bases between. This chain's CDR3 is CASSLRGNYGYTF. The CDR3 coding sequence is TGTGCCAGCAGTTTAAGGGGGAACTATGGCTACACCTTC.

V and J are TRBV7-6 and TRBJ2-5; D is ambiguous. V was clipped by 5 bases and J by 5 bases, with 12 bases between them. The CDR3 spans 13 residues. Germline-derived CDR1 and CDR2 are SGHVS and FNYEAQ. This CDR3 reads CASSPGGWETQYF. The CDR3 DNA follows: TGTGCCAGCAGCCCGGGTGGTTGGGAGACCCAGTACTTC.

This rearrangement joins TRBV13 to TRBJ2-5; no firm D call. The CDR3 contains 14 residues. In germline, CDR1 is PRHDT, CDR2 FYEKMQ (reference sequence). The ends were cut back, 1 base at V and 0 bases at J, with 6 bases in the middle. The CDR3 region is CASSLVMYQETQYF. The CDR3 nucleotides are TGTGCCAGCAGCTTAGTTATGTACCAAGAGACCCAGTACTTC.

The chain has TRBV7-9 and TRBJ1-2; D possibly corresponds to TRBD1 (6 bases). The CDR3 contains 13 residues. Trimming cost V 5 bases and J 4 bases, with 11 bases left between them. Per germline, CDR1 SEHNR and CDR2 FQNEAQ (reference sequence). The CDR3 bases are TGTGCCAGCAGCACCCAGGACAGCTATGGCTACACCTTC. Translated, it gives CASSTQDSYGYTF.

V usage is TRBV19 and J usage is TRBJ2-7, with 11 nucleotides matching TRBD2. CDR1 is LNHDA and CDR2 is SQIVND in the germline V gene (reference sequence). CDR3 length equals 15 residues. J gave up 1 base and V 2 bases, and 1 base lay outside the gene matches. The CDR3, as DNA: TGTGCCAGTAGTATACTAGCGGGGGGTTCCTACGAGCAGTACTTC. Translation: CASSILAGGSYEQYF.

The chain combines TRBV27 with TRBJ2-7, with D maybe TRBD1 (6 bases). CDR1 MNHEY and CDR2 SMNVEV come from the germline V gene (reference sequence). This CDR3 contains 14 residues. Trimming took 4 bases from V and 3 from J, leaving 13 bases between them. In nucleotides, the CDR3 is TGTGCCAGCAGTTCATTGGACAGATACTACGAGCAGTACTTC. Protein product: CASSSLDRYYEQYF.

This chain uses TRBV6-6 with TRBJ1-5; 10 nucleotides line up with TRBD1. This CDR3 spans 14 amino acids. With 5 bases clipped from V and 7 bases from J, the junction kept 5 bases outside the gene matches. The germline CDR1 and CDR2 sequences are MNHNY and SVGAGI (reference sequence). Here the CDR3 reads CASSAGTGDQPQHF. As DNA, the CDR3 is TGTGCCAGCAGTGCCGGGACAGGGGACCAGCCCCAGCATTTT.

This rearrangement joins TRBV24-1 to TRBJ2-7; 14 nucleotides align to TRBD2. The germline gives CDR1 KGHDR, CDR2 SFDVKD. V was clipped by 1 base and J by 3 bases; unmatched bases: 7. CDR3 length equals 18 residues. CDR3 nucleotide sequence: TGTGCCACCAGTGATTTCGGGACTAGCGGGAGAGGGCACTACGAGCAGTACTTC. Protein product: CATSDFGTSGRGHYEQYF.

The chain uses TRBV2 and TRBJ1-2; 10 bases match TRBD1. The germline gives CDR1 SNHLY, CDR2 FYNNEI. Trimming cost V 8 bases and J 2 bases; bases outside gene matches: 2. The CDR3 consists of 13 residues. CDR3 amino acids: CASRQGANYGYTF. In DNA form, the CDR3 reads TGTGCCAGCCGACAGGGGGCAAACTATGGCTACACCTTC.

The chain employs TRBV11-3 and TRBJ1-1; D uncertain. The CDR3 runs to 12 residues. Trimming cost V 5 bases and J 0 bases, with 4 bases left between them. Germline CDR1 is SGHNT and CDR2 is YENEEA. The CDR3 protein is CASSAMNTEAFF. CDR3 sequence (DNA): TGTGCCAGCAGCGCTATGAACACTGAAGCTTTCTTT.

The chain is built from TRBV19 and TRBJ1-6; 7 positions agree with TRBD1. Trimming removed 2 bases from V and 10 bases from J; junction bases left unmatched: 14. Germline V gene data show CDR1 as LNHDA and CDR2 as SQIVND (reference sequence). CDR3 size: 17 residues. CDR3 DNA: TGTGCCAGTAGTATACCAAGCCTACAGGGGTCGGGATCACCCCTCCACTTT. This codes for CASSIPSLQGSGSPLHF.

The chain links TRBV9 to TRBJ2-2, with 11 bases fitting TRBD1. CDR1 and CDR2 (germline): SGDLS, YYNGEE. J was trimmed by 9 bases and V by 4 bases; bases with no gene match: 11. The CDR3 spans 16 residues. This chain's CDR3 is CASSSRDRGGGWELFF. The CDR3 nucleotides read TGTGCCAGCAGCTCCCGGGACAGGGGGGGCGGATGGGAGCTGTTTTTT.

The chain has TRBV6-5 and TRBJ1-2; D is perhaps TRBD1 (6 bases). This CDR3 is built from 14 residues. Trimming stripped 6 bases from V and 7 bases from J, with 18 bases between. Germline V CDR1 and CDR2: MNHEY, SVGAGI. The CDR3 nucleotides are TGTGCCAGCAGGGGGACACCGCAACAAGGTGGCTACACCTTC. Its protein is CASRGTPQQGGYTF.